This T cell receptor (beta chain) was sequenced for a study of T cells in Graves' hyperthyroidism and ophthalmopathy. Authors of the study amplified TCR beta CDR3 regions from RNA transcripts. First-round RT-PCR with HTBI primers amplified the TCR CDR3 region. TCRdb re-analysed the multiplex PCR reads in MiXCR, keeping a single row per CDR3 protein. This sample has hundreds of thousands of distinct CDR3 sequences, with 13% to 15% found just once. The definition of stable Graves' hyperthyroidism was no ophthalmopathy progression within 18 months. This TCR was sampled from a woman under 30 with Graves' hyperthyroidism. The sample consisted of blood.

The DNA of the CDR3 is TGTGCCATCAGTGCGACGCAGGGGGTCACGAACTACGAGCAGTACTTC. It encodes CAISATQGVTNYEQYF. J is TRBJ2-7 and V is TRBV10-3; 7 nucleotides agree with TRBD1. V gave up 4 bases and J gave up 3 bases; unmatched junction bases: 12. CDR1 and CDR2 (germline): ENHRY, SYGVKD. This CDR3 contains 16 residues.